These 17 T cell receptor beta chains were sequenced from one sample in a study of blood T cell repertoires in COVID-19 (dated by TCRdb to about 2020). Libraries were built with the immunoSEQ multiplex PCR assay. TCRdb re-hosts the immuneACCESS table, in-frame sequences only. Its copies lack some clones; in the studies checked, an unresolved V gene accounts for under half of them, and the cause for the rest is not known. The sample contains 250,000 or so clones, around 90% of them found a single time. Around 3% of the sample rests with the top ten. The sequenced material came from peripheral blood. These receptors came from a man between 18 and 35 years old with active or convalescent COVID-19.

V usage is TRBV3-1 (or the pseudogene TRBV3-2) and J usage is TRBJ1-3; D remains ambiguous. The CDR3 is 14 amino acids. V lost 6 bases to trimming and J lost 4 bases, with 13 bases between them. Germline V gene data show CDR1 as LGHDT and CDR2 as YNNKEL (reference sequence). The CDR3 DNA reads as TGTGCCAGCAGACCCCACGGGGTCGGAAACACCATATATTTT. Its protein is CASRPHGVGNTIYF.

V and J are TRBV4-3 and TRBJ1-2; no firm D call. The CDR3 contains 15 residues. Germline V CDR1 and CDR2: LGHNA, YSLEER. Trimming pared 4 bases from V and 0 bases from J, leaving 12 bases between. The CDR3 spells CASSRTDGANYGYTF. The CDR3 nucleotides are TGCGCCAGCAGCCGAACCGACGGAGCTAACTATGGCTACACCTTC.

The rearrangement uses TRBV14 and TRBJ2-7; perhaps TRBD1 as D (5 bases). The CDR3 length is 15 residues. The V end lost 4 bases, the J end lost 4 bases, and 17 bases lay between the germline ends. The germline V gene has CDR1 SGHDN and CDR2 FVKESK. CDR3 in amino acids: CASSRLTGSHYEQYF. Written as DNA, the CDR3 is TGTGCCAGCAGCCGACTCACAGGTTCCCATTACGAGCAGTACTTC.

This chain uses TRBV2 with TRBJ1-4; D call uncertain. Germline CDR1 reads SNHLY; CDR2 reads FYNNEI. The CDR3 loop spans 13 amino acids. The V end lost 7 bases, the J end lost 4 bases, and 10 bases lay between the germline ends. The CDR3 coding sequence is TGTGCCAGCACTATAGCTAGTAATGAAAAACTGTTTTTT. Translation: CASTIASNEKLFF.

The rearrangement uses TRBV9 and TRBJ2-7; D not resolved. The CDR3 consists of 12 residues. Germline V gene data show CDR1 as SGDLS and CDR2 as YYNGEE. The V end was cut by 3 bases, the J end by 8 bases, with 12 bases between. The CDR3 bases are TGTGCCAGCAGCGGGCTCTTTGATAAGCAGTACTTC. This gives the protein CASSGLFDKQYF.

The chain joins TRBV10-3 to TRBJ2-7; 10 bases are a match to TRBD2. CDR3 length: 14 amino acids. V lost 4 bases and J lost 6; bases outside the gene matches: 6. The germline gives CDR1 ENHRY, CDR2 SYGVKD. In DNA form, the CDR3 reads TGTGCCATCAGTGGGGCCAGCGGGAGGGGCGAGCAGTACTTC. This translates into CAISGASGRGEQYF.

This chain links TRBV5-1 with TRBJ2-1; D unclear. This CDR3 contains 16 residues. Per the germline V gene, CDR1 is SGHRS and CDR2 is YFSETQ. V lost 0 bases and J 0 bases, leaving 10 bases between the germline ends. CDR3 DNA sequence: TGCGCCAGCAGCTTGGTAGTAGTGAGCTCCTACAATGAGCAGTTCTTC. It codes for CASSLVVVSSYNEQFF.

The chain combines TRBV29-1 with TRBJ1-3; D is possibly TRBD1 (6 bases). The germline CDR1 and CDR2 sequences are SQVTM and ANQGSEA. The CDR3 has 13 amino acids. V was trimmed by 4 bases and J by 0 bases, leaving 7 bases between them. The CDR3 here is CSVGGGSGNTIYF. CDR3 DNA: TGCAGCGTTGGAGGGGGCTCTGGAAACACCATATATTTT.

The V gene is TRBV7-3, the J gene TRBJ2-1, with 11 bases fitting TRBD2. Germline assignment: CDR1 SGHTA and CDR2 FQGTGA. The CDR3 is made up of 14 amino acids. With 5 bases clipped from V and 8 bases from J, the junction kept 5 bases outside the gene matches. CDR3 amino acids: CASSIAGGPYEQFF. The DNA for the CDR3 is TGTGCCAGCAGCATAGCGGGAGGGCCATATGAGCAGTTCTTC. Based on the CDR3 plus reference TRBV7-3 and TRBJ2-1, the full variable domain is GAGVSQTPSNKVTEKGKYVELRCDPISGHTALYWYRQSLGQGPEFLIYFQGTGAADDSGLPNDRFFAVRPEGSVSTLKIQRTERGDSAVYLCASSIAGGPYEQFFGPGTRLTVL.

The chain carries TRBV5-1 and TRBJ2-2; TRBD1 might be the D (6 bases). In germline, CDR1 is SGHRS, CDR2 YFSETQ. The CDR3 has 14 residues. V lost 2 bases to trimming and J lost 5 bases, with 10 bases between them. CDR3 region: CASSLGQMTGELFF. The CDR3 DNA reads TGCGCCAGCAGCTTAGGACAGATGACCGGGGAGCTGTTTTTT.

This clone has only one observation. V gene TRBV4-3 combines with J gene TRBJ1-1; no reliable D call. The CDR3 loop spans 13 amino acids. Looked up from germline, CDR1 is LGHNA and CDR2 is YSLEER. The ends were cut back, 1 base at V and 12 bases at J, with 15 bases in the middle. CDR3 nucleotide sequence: TGCGCCAGCAGCCAAGGGGAACGAAGGGAGCCTTTCTTT. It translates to CASSQGERREPFF.

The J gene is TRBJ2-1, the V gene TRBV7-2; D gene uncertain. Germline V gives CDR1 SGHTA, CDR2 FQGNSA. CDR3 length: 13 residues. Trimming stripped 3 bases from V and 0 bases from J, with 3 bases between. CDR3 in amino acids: CASSLSSYNEQFF. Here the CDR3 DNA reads TGTGCCAGCAGCTTGAGCTCCTACAATGAGCAGTTCTTC.

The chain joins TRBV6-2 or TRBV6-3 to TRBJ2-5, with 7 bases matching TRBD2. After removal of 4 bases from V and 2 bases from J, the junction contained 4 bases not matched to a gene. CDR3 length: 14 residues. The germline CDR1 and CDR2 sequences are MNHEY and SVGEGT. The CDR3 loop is CASSLQRDQETQYF. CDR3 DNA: TGTGCCAGCAGTTTACAGCGGGATCAAGAGACCCAGTACTTC.

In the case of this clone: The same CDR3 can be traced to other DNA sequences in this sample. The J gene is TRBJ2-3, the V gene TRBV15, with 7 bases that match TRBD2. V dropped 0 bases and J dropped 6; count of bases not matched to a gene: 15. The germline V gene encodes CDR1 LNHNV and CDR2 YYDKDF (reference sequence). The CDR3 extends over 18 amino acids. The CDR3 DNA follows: TGTGCCACCAGCAGAGATCAAGGGAGGACTAGTGGTCAGGATACGCAGTATTTT. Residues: CATSRDQGRTSGQDTQYF.

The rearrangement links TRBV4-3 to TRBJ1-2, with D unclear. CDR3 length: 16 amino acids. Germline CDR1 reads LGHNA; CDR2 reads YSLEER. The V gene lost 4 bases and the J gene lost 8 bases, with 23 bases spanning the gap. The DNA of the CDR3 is TGCGCCAGCAGCCCCCGCCCTATCGGTTCGGAGGAGGGCTACACCTTC. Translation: CASSPRPIGSEEGYTF.

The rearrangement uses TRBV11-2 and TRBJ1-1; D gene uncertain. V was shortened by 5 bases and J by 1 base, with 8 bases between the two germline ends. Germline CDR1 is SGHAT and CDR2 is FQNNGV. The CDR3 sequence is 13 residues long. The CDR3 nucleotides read TGTGCCAGCAGCCGGCCAGGGAACACTGAAGCTTTCTTT. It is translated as CASSRPGNTEAFF.

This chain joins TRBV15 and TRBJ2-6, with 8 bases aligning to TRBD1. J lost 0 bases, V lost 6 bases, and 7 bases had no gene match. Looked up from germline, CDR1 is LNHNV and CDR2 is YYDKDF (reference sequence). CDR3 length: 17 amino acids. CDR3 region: CATSTGTGPSGANVLTF. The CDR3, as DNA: TGTGCCACCAGTACCGGGACAGGACCCTCTGGGGCCAACGTCCTGACTTTC.